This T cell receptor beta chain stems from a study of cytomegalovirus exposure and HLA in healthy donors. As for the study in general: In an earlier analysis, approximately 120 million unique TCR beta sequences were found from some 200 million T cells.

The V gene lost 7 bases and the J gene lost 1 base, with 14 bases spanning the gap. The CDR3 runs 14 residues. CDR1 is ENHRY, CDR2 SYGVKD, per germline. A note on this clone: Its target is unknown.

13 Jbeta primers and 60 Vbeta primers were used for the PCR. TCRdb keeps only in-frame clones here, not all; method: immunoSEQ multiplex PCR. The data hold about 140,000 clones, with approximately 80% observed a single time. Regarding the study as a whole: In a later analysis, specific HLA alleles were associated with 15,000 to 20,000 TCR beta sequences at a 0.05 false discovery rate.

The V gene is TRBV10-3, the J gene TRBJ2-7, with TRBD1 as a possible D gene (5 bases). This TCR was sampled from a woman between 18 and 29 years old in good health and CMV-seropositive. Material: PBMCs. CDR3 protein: CAIKAAGISYEQYF. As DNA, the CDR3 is TGTGCCATCAAGGCGGCAGGGATTTCCTACGAGCAGTACTTC.